This T cell receptor beta chain was identified during a study of T-cell memory formation after mild COVID-19. Study-level background: Among the donors, TCR clusters were largely specific to each donor.

Study observations and caveats: CD4+ contracting clones were found mainly in CM and EM, and CD8+ ones in EMRA. Nothing confirmed that second-wave clones peaking on day 37 were specific for SARS-CoV-2.

A word on this clonotype: Its antigen is currently unknown.

A 5'RACE reaction primed in the constant segment made cDNA libraries of TCR alpha and TCR beta, and these carried sample barcodes and UMIs. TCRdb called the 5' RACE reads again in MiXCR, with one record for every CDR3 protein. Of around 510,000 distinct CDR3 sequences listed, about 22% are singletons. Looked up from germline, CDR1 is SGDLS and CDR2 is YYNGEE. The CDR3 sequence is 17 residues long. V lost 3 bases, J lost 0 bases, and 17 bases lay in between. This receptor was taken from an adult woman who had mild COVID-19 (a few samples of this study predate the infection). Cell type and time point are not known. This rearrangement joins TRBV9 to TRBJ2-3, with a possible D match to TRBD2 (5 bases). The sample was PBMCs or a T cell subset sorted from them (not recorded which). The CDR3 region is CASSAPPGDPSTDTQYF. The CDR3 DNA is TGTGCCAGCAGCGCGCCACCCGGGGATCCTAGCACAGATACGCAGTATTTT.